These 26 T cell receptor beta chains share one sample of origin, sequenced in a study of T cells in Graves' hyperthyroidism and ophthalmopathy. The CDR3 regions of TCR beta were amplified from RNA transcripts. HTBI primers were the set used in a first-round RT-PCR of the TCR CDR3. TCRdb reprocessed the multiplex PCR reads via MiXCR and lists one record per CDR3 protein. The sample lists approximately 560,000 distinct CDR3 sequences; 46% were seen once. The sequenced sample consisted of peripheral blood or thyroid tissue (not recorded which). These receptors came from a woman aged 18-29 years with Graves' hyperthyroidism.

This clonotype appeared many times. The germline gene is not matched at one end of the junction; a read error may be the cause. V is TRBV5-1 and J is TRBJ2-7; D uncertain. The CDR3 is 9 residues long. Germline loops: CDR1 SGHRS, CDR2 YFSETQ. The CDR3 region has the DNA TGTGCCAGCAGCTTAGAGCAGTACTTC. This gives the protein CASSLEQYF.

This clonotype has ten or more counts. V gene TRBV2 combines with J gene TRBJ1-6, with D possibly TRBD1 on 5 matching bases. Germline values: CDR1 SNHLY, CDR2 FYNNEI. The CDR3 runs 13 residues. V was trimmed by 7 bases and J by 3 bases, leaving 7 bases between them. The CDR3 loop is CASKDSYNSPLHF. In DNA form, the CDR3 reads TGTGCCAGCAAAGACAGCTATAATTCACCCCTCCACTTT.

This clonotype was seen ten or more times. The chain combines TRBV19 with TRBJ1-2; no definite D call. Germline CDR1 and CDR2: LNHDA and SQIVND (reference sequence). V shed 7 bases and J shed 4 bases, with 13 bases lying between them. The CDR3 has 13 amino acids. The DNA of the CDR3 is TGTGCCAGTACCCTCGGAAGCCGCTATGGCTACACCTTC. The encoded protein is CASTLGSRYGYTF.

The rearrangement uses TRBV12-3 or TRBV12-4 and TRBJ2-7; D is unresolved. The CDR3 extends over 11 amino acids. Trimming took 5 bases from V and 7 from J, leaving 9 bases between them. The CDR3 nucleotides read TGTGCCAGCAGTATCTTCGGGGAGCAGTACTTC. Translated: CASSIFGEQYF.

This clonotype has more than one count but fewer than ten. The chain joins TRBV7-8 to TRBJ2-7; D not certain. V shed 2 bases and J shed 4 bases, with 18 bases lying between them. The CDR3 extends over 16 amino acids. Germline CDR1 is SGHVS and CDR2 is FQNEAQ. In DNA, the CDR3 is TGTGCCAGCAGCTTAATGTATCGGCTAGAACCTTACGAGCAGTACTTC. Translated, it gives CASSLMYRLEPYEQYF. The full variable domain, its missing parts supplied by reference TRBV7-8 and TRBJ2-7, is GAGVSQSPRYKVAKRGQDVALRCDPISGHVSLFWYQQALGQGPEFLTYFQNEAQLDKSGLPSDRFFAERPEGSVSTLKIQRTQQEDSAVYLCASSLMYRLEPYEQYFGPGTRLTVT.

The rearrangement uses TRBV10-3 and TRBJ1-5; the match to TRBD1 covers 9 bases. J lost 1 base, V lost 4 bases, and 2 bases had no gene match. From germline, CDR1 is ENHRY and CDR2 SYGVKD. CDR3 size: 15 residues. The CDR3 reads CAISGTGASNQPQHF. DNA of the CDR3: TGTGCCATCAGTGGGACAGGGGCCAGCAATCAGCCCCAGCATTTT.

V usage is TRBV4-1 and J usage is TRBJ2-7, with 8 bases aligning to TRBD2. The J segment lost 5 bases and the V segment lost 1 base, leaving 7 bases of the junction unmatched. The CDR3 runs to 15 residues. CDR1 is MGHRA, CDR2 YSYEKL, per germline. DNA of the CDR3: TGCGCCAGCAGCCAAGTACCGGGAGGGCCCAACGAGCAGTACTTC. Translation: CASSQVPGGPNEQYF.

This chain connects TRBV11-1 to TRBJ2-5, with D possibly TRBD2 on 5 matching bases. Trimming cost V 3 bases and J 1 base, with 12 bases left between them. Germline V gene lookup returns CDR1 SGHAT and CDR2 FQDESV (reference sequence). The CDR3 extends over 15 amino acids. The CDR3 is CASSFSVAAQETQYF. Here the CDR3 DNA reads TGTGCCAGCAGCTTTAGCGTGGCCGCCCAAGAGACCCAGTACTTC.

The chain recombines TRBV19 with TRBJ1-1, with 7 bases that match TRBD1. This CDR3 has 15 amino acids. V was pared by 0 bases and J by 1 base, with 2 bases of the junction left unmatched. CDR1 and CDR2 (germline): LNHDA, SQIVND (reference sequence). Written as DNA, the CDR3 is TGTGCCAGTAGTATAGATGGGACAGCGAACACTGAAGCTTTCTTT. It encodes CASSIDGTANTEAFF. The complete variable domain, with remaining parts taken from reference TRBV19 and TRBJ1-1, reads DGGITQSPKYLFRKEGQNVTLSCEQNLNHDAMYWYRQDPGQGLRLIYYSQIVNDFQKGDIAEGYSVSREKKESFPLTVTSAQKNPTAFYLCASSIDGTANTEAFFGQGTRLTVV.

This clonotype was seen ten or more times. The chain combines TRBV7-9 with TRBJ1-1; D is uncertain. CDR1 and CDR2 (germline): SEHNR, FQNEAQ (reference sequence). V lost 1 base and J lost 0, with 6 bases in between. This CDR3 is 14 amino acids long. The CDR3 DNA reads as TGTGCCAGCAGCTTAGTAGCGGTGAACACTGAAGCTTTCTTT. Encoded protein: CASSLVAVNTEAFF.

On this clonotype itself: A much bigger clone sits one base away, suggesting this may be a read error. This chain connects TRBV7-8 to TRBJ1-1; D gene unclear. Trimming cost V 8 bases and J 4 bases, with 20 bases left between them. CDR1 is SGHVS and CDR2 is FQNEAQ in the germline V gene. The length of the CDR3 is 15 residues. The CDR3 region is CASGTNIPRSTEAFF. DNA of the CDR3: TGTGCCAGCGGCACCAACATCCCCAGGAGCACTGAAGCTTTCTTT.

The sample holds one count of this clonotype. V and J are TRBV25-1 and TRBJ1-2, with D perhaps matching TRBD1 (5 bases). Looked up from germline, CDR1 is MGHDK and CDR2 is SYGVNS. The CDR3 length is 14 residues. The V and J ends lost 5 bases and 5 bases respectively, with 15 bases between them. In nucleotides, the CDR3 is TGTGCCAGCAGTACCGCAGGGTTGCGGTATGGCTACACCTTC. Amino acid sequence: CASSTAGLRYGYTF.

This clonotype showed up many times. V is TRBV7-9 and J is TRBJ2-7; TRBD2 matches 10 bases. J lost 5 bases, V lost 2 bases, and 0 bases had no gene match. From germline, CDR1 is SEHNR and CDR2 FQNEAQ (reference sequence). There are 13 residues in the CDR3. The CDR3 bases are TGTGCCAGCAGCTTACTAGCGGGAGACGAGCAGTACTTC. Its protein is CASSLLAGDEQYF.

The J gene is TRBJ2-2, the V gene TRBV24-1; possibly TRBD1 for D (5 bases). Germline CDR1 KGHDR, CDR2 SFDVKD. The CDR3 extends over 13 amino acids. V lost 10 bases, J lost 2 bases, and 10 bases lay in between. CDR3 coding DNA: TGTGCCACAAGGGGATTTAACACCGGGGAGCTGTTTTTT. It encodes CATRGFNTGELFF.

The V call is TRBV2, the J call TRBJ2-5, with 9 bases aligning to TRBD1. V shed 6 bases and J 5 bases; nucleotides not matched to a gene: 7. Germline V lookup: CDR1 SNHLY, CDR2 FYNNEI. This CDR3 region has 14 residues. The CDR3 reads CASRRTGVRETQYF. CDR3 in DNA: TGTGCCAGCAGGAGGACAGGGGTACGGGAGACCCAGTACTTC.

This clonotype was seen only a few times. The genes are TRBV2 and TRBJ1-1; TRBD1 might be the D (6 bases). Germline V gene sequence: CDR1 SNHLY, CDR2 FYNNEI. Trimming cost V 5 bases and J 9 bases, with 13 bases left between them. The CDR3 covers 12 residues. CDR3 in DNA: TGTGCCAGCAGTCGAACACAGGGTCAAGCTTTCTTT. This gives the protein CASSRTQGQAFF.

The rearrangement links TRBV25-1 to TRBJ1-2, with D perhaps TRBD1 (5 bases). The germline CDR1 and CDR2 sequences are MGHDK and SYGVNS. The CDR3 length is 13 residues. With 6 bases removed from V and 6 bases from J, the gap between germline ends came to 14 bases. The chain's CDR3 is CASSSVGGNGYTF. The CDR3 nucleotides read TGTGCCAGCAGCTCCGTGGGGGGTAATGGCTACACCTTC.

This clonotype was picked up many times. This sequence joins TRBV2 and TRBJ2-5; D may be TRBD1 or TRBD2 (5 bases each). From germline, CDR1 is SNHLY and CDR2 FYNNEI. The CDR3 has 11 amino acids. Trimming shortened V by 5 bases and J by 12 bases, and 13 bases separated the two germline ends. DNA of the CDR3: TGTGCCAGCAGTCCAGGCTGGGACGAGTACTTC. This codes for CASSPGWDEYF.

This clonotype was seen ten or more times. The chain combines TRBV7-9 with TRBJ1-2; TRBD1 agrees at 11 bases. Germline values: CDR1 SEHNR, CDR2 FQNEAQ (reference sequence). This CDR3 has 13 amino acids. V trimming: 5 bases; J trimming: 7 bases; junction bases outside the gene matches: 3. For the CDR3, the DNA is TGTGCCAGCAGCGGACAGGGGGCGCGTGGCTACACCTTC. Its translation is CASSGQGARGYTF. Supplemented by reference TRBV7-9 and TRBJ1-2, the full variable domain reads DTGVSQNPRHKITKRGQNVTFRCDPISEHNRLYWYRQTLGQGPEFLTYFQNEAQLEKSRLLSDRFSAERPKGSFSTLEIQRTEQGDSAMYLCASSGQGARGYTFGSGTRLTVV.

The chain uses TRBV20-1 and TRBJ1-5; unclear D gene. The CDR3 extends over 14 amino acids. CDR1 and CDR2 from the germline V gene are DFQATT and SNEGSKA (reference sequence). V was shortened by 1 base and J by 5 bases, with 12 bases between the two germline ends. The CDR3 DNA follows: TGCAGTGCTAGAGGCGGTGGAGGCGATCAGCCCCAGCATTTT. It codes for CSARGGGGDQPQHF.

In regard to this clonotype: One junction end does not reproduce the germline sequence, and a read error may be involved. The chain carries TRBV2 and TRBJ2-7; 12 bases line up with TRBD1. Germline V CDR1 and CDR2: SNHLY, FYNNEI. This CDR3 comprises 15 residues. Here the CDR3 DNA reads TGTGCCAGCAGTCGGCCGGGACAGGGGGCCTACAAGCAGTACTTC. This sequence encodes CASSRPGQGAYKQYF.

CDR3 sequence (DNA): TGTGCCAGCAGCTTGGGACAGGGAGCCTACTCCTACGAGCAGTACTTC. Protein product: CASSLGQGAYSYEQYF. The chain joins TRBV7-9 to TRBJ2-7; TRBD1 matches at 9 bases. With V trimmed by 3 bases and J by 0 bases, 6 bases remained unmatched. The CDR3 has 16 amino acids. CDR1 is SEHNR, CDR2 FQNEAQ, per germline (reference sequence).

The rearrangement links TRBV19 to TRBJ1-1; unclear D gene. V was pared by 3 bases and J by 1 base, with 9 bases between. CDR3 length equals 14 residues. Germline V CDR1 and CDR2: LNHDA, SQIVND (reference sequence). CDR3 sequence reads: CASSIGRGNTEAFF. CDR3 coding DNA: TGTGCCAGTAGTATCGGGCGGGGGAACACTGAAGCTTTCTTT.

This clonotype came up a few times. The DNA for the CDR3 is TGTGCCACCAGTGATTACAGCTCCTACGAGCAGTACTTC. Translation gives CATSDYSSYEQYF. The chain is built from TRBV24-1 and TRBJ2-7; D is uncertain. Trimming left V 2 bases short and J 0 bases short, with 4 bases between. In germline, CDR1 is KGHDR, CDR2 SFDVKD. The CDR3 is 13 amino acids.

This clonotype was seen ten or more times. V gene TRBV7-2 combines with J gene TRBJ2-5; tentatively, D is TRBD1 (5 bases). Germline V gene data show CDR1 as SGHTA and CDR2 as FQGNSA. V lost 2 bases and J 7 bases, leaving 11 bases between the germline ends. CDR3 length: 13 residues. The CDR3 coding sequence is TGTGCCAGCAGCTTACCAGGGCCCCGGACCCAGTACTTC. Its protein is CASSLPGPRTQYF.

This chain uses TRBV2 with TRBJ1-1; TRBD1 matches at 7 bases. Germline V CDR1 and CDR2: SNHLY, FYNNEI. The CDR3 consists of 13 residues. Germline trimming cut 7 bases from V and 7 bases from J; bases unmatched to any gene: 9. The DNA of the CDR3 is TGTGCCAGCAATCACGGGACAGCGGATGAAGCTTTCTTT. Translation gives CASNHGTADEAFF.